These 30 T cell receptor beta chains share one sample of origin, sequenced in a study of shared clonotypes between healthy human individuals. Sequenced by immunoSEQ multiplex PCR; TCRdb stores in-frame clones only, minus some. The data hold around 700,000 clones, with about 78% observed a single time. Sequencing was done on a sample of memory CD4+ T cells sorted from blood. Subset indicated: CD45RA-negative fraction. The receptors were sampled from a woman between 25 and 40 years old in good health.

V is TRBV7-2 and J is TRBJ1-1; the D is unclear. CDR1 and CDR2 from the germline V gene are SGHTA and FQGNSA. This CDR3 contains 14 residues. V was pared by 5 bases and J by 0 bases, with 10 bases between. CDR3 sequence: CASSQTQMNTEAFF. For the CDR3, the DNA is TGTGCCAGCAGCCAAACACAGATGAACACTGAAGCTTTCTTT.

This clone was observed a few times. The chain uses TRBV28 and TRBJ2-7; 8 bases are a match to TRBD2. The germline CDR1 and CDR2 sequences are MDHEN and SYDVKM. The CDR3 has 16 amino acids. The trim removed 1 base at V and 5 bases at J, leaving 10 bases unmatched. CDR3 sequence (DNA): TGTGCCAGCAGTTTATTTTCCAGCGGGAGTTCTCACGAGCAGTACTTC. Translation gives CASSLFSSGSSHEQYF.

This chain joins TRBV6-6 and TRBJ1-2, with D unclear. The CDR3 contains 14 residues. Trimming removed 6 bases from V and 6 bases from J, with 17 bases in between. CDR1 is MNHNY and CDR2 is SVGAGI in the germline V gene (reference sequence). CDR3 DNA: TGTGCCAGCAGCCAACTGGACGGAGGACATGGCTACACCTTC. Encoded protein: CASSQLDGGHGYTF.

The chain combines TRBV5-1 with TRBJ1-2; weak D call: TRBD1 (5 bases). V shed 4 bases and J shed 7 bases, with 17 bases lying between them. This CDR3 is 14 amino acids long. Germline V lookup: CDR1 SGHRS, CDR2 YFSETQ. CDR3 nucleotide sequence: TGCGCCAGCAGCGAAGACAGAGGAAGACTTGGCTACACCTTC. Amino acids: CASSEDRGRLGYTF.

The V and J genes are TRBV5-4 and TRBJ2-1, with 13 nucleotides matching TRBD2. The junction had 8 bases not matched to a gene; V was cut back by 1 base and J by 13 bases. Germline V CDR1 and CDR2: SGHNT, YYREEE (reference sequence). The CDR3 has 15 residues. CDR3 bases: TGTGCCAGCAGCTTGAGGACTAGCGGGAGCCAGGTACAGTTCTTC. Protein product: CASSLRTSGSQVQFF.

This chain joins TRBV7-2 and TRBJ2-7, with 7 bases identical to TRBD2. The V gene end was trimmed by 5 bases and the J gene end by 3 bases; junction bases not matched to a gene: 10. The CDR3 spans 15 residues. Germline CDR1 and CDR2: SGHTA and FQGNSA. The CDR3 coding sequence is TGTGCCAGCAGCCCAGCGGGGAGTAGCGTCTACGAGCAGTACTTC. Translating gives CASSPAGSSVYEQYF.

The chain couples TRBV25-1 to TRBJ2-5; D gene unclear. V dropped 1 base and J dropped 5 bases, with 8 bases sitting between them. The germline V gene has CDR1 MGHDK and CDR2 SYGVNS. The CDR3 length is 13 residues. For the CDR3, the DNA is TGTGCCAGCAGTGAATTGGATAGGGAGACCCAGTACTTC. It encodes CASSELDRETQYF. The complete variable domain, with remaining parts taken from reference TRBV25-1 and TRBJ2-5, reads EADIYQTPRYLVIGTGKKITLECSQTMGHDKMYWYQQDPGMELHLIHYSYGVNSTEKGDLSSESTVSRIRTEHFPLTLESARPSHTSQYLCASSELDRETQYFGPGTRLLVL.

This clone occurred many times. Other nucleotide sequences in the sample specify the same CDR3. The chain couples TRBV7-3 to TRBJ2-3, with D tentatively TRBD2 (6 bases). The CDR3 is 14 amino acids. Per germline, CDR1 SGHTA and CDR2 FQGTGA. Trimming took 3 bases from V and 0 from J, leaving 7 bases between them. The CDR3: CASSFGGSTDTQYF. The CDR3 region has the DNA TGTGCCAGCAGCTTCGGGGGTAGCACAGATACGCAGTATTTT.

The V call is TRBV9, the J call TRBJ2-1; D may be TRBD1 (7 bases). The CDR3 length is 18 residues. Per the germline V gene, CDR1 is SGDLS and CDR2 is YYNGEE. V lost 1 base and J lost 6, with 23 bases in between. The CDR3 nucleotides read TGTGCCAGCAGCGTAAACCCCGAGACTAGTTCAGGGGGCAATGAGCAGTTCTTC. Translation: CASSVNPETSSGGNEQFF.

On this clone itself: It is likely a read error: a sequence one base away is far more abundant. Other DNA sequences from this sample encode an identical CDR3 as well. The V call is TRBV15, the J call TRBJ1-4; D might be TRBD1 (6 bases). Germline V gives CDR1 LNHNV, CDR2 YYDKDF (reference sequence). With 1 base removed from V and 5 bases from J, the gap between germline ends came to 8 bases. CDR3 length: 14 residues. CDR3 DNA sequence: TGTGCCACCAGCAGAGGCCAGGGGAATGAAAAACTGTTTTTT. It is translated as CATSRGQGNEKLFF.

V and J are TRBV5-3 and TRBJ2-5; 12 bases map to TRBD2. TRBV5-3 is treated as an ORF (open reading frame) with a function not yet certain. V was clipped by 4 bases and J by 2 bases; unmatched bases: 6. The CDR3 has 16 amino acids. CDR3 coding DNA: TGTGCCAGAAGCCCTAGCGGGAGGGATCGTCAAGAGACCCAGTACTTC. Translating gives CARSPSGRDRQETQYF.

This clone showed up just once. V gene TRBV7-3 combines with J gene TRBJ2-5; TRBD2 matches 11 bases. The CDR3 loop spans 14 amino acids. The germline gives CDR1 SGHTA, CDR2 FQGTGA. Trimming cost V 5 bases and J 3 bases; bases outside gene matches: 2. As DNA, the CDR3 is TGTGCCAGCAGCCCGGGACTAGCGGAAGAGACCCAGTACTTC. Translating it yields CASSPGLAEETQYF.

V and J are TRBV19 and TRBJ2-6; 8 bases agree with TRBD2. V gave up 6 bases and J gave up 2 bases; unmatched junction bases: 9. Looked up from germline, CDR1 is LNHDA and CDR2 is SQIVND (reference sequence). The CDR3 covers 17 residues. Here the CDR3 reads CASSWIAGSTGANVLTF. In DNA, the CDR3 is TGTGCCAGTAGCTGGATAGCGGGGTCCACTGGGGCCAACGTCCTGACTTTC.

V and J are TRBV11-2 and TRBJ2-7; D possibly corresponds to TRBD2 (6 bases). V lost 8 bases to trimming and J lost 6 bases, with 11 bases between them. This CDR3 spans 11 amino acids. CDR1 is SGHAT and CDR2 is FQNNGV in the germline V gene. CDR3 DNA sequence: TGTGCCAGCGGGCGGGGCCGCGAGCAGTACTTC. It specifies CASGRGREQYF.

This rearrangement joins TRBV23-1 to TRBJ1-3, with no clear D. TRBV23-1 is an ORF for which the function is uncertain. This CDR3 has 16 amino acids. The V gene lost 6 bases and the J gene lost 2 bases, with 17 bases spanning the gap. The CDR3 region is CASSHNRDFTGNTIYF. As DNA, the CDR3 is TGCGCCAGCAGCCACAATCGGGATTTCACTGGAAACACCATATATTTT.

The CDR3 spells CASRGGNYGYTF. CDR3 nucleotide sequence: TGTGCCAGCCGGGGCGGGAACTATGGCTACACCTTC. The chain uses TRBV6-6 and TRBJ1-2; weak D call: TRBD1 (5 bases). Germline CDR1 is MNHNY and CDR2 is SVGAGI (reference sequence). The CDR3 covers 12 residues. V dropped 8 bases and J dropped 2 bases, with 9 bases sitting between them.

J is TRBJ1-5 and V is TRBV28, with 8 bases fitting TRBD1. Germline assignment: CDR1 MDHEN and CDR2 SYDVKM. The CDR3 is made up of 18 amino acids. V trimming: 6 bases; J trimming: 0 bases; junction bases outside the gene matches: 13. The CDR3 loop reads CASRRQGTTLYSNQPQHF. CDR3 in DNA: TGTGCCAGCAGGAGACAGGGGACAACGCTCTATAGCAATCAGCCCCAGCATTTT.

The chain uses TRBV6-5 and TRBJ2-5; no firm D call. Germline CDR1 is MNHEY and CDR2 is SVGAGI. The CDR3 loop spans 14 amino acids. V lost 0 bases to trimming and J lost 3 bases, with 8 bases between them. CDR3 DNA sequence: TGTGCCAGCAGTTACTCCGTCACAGAAGAGACCCAGTACTTC. Translating it yields CASSYSVTEETQYF.

The chain employs TRBV19 and TRBJ2-5; 10 positions match TRBD2. The J call may be wrong; the DNA end is better matched by TRBJ2-7. The CDR3 contains 14 residues. Germline V gives CDR1 LNHDA, CDR2 SQIVND (reference sequence). In nucleotides, the CDR3 is TGTGCCAGTAGTACCGCTAGCGGGAGCTACGAGCAGTACTTC. This encodes CASSTASGSYEQYF.

This clone has just one count. The rearrangement links TRBV7-9 to TRBJ1-1; D is perhaps TRBD1 (5 bases). The CDR3 is 14 amino acids. Deletions cut 3 bases from V and 1 base from J, with 9 bases between. Germline values: CDR1 SEHNR, CDR2 FQNEAQ (reference sequence). CDR3 in amino acids: CASSFAGGNTEAFF. CDR3 DNA: TGTGCCAGCAGCTTCGCGGGGGGGAACACTGAAGCTTTCTTT.

The V and J genes are TRBV29-1 and TRBJ2-7, with 10 bases aligning to TRBD2. The V gene's germline CDR1 is SQVTM and CDR2 ANQGSEA. The J segment lost 1 base and the V segment lost 7 bases, leaving 7 bases of the junction unmatched. This CDR3 region has 14 residues. Written as DNA, the CDR3 is TGCAGCGCCCTAGCGGGAGTAGCGTCCTACGAGCAGTACTTC. Translated, it gives CSALAGVASYEQYF.

The chain carries TRBV18 and TRBJ1-2; no reliable D call. Per the germline V gene, CDR1 is KGHSH and CDR2 is LQKENI. The V gene lost 2 bases and the J gene lost 1 base, with 14 bases spanning the gap. The CDR3 totals 16 residues. CDR3 protein: CASSPEGFGVNYGYTF. As DNA, the CDR3 is TGTGCCAGCTCACCAGAGGGATTTGGGGTTAACTATGGCTACACCTTC.

The chain employs TRBV6-1 and TRBJ1-5; D call uncertain. Trimming cost V 10 bases and J 3 bases, with 19 bases left between them. The germline V gene has CDR1 MNHNS and CDR2 SASEGT. The CDR3 runs to 15 residues. This CDR3 reads CATKTEYGPNQPQHF. CDR3 bases: TGTGCCACCAAAACCGAATACGGCCCCAATCAGCCCCAGCATTTT.

The chain recombines TRBV6-5 with TRBJ2-7; 7 bases map to TRBD1. V trimming: 2 bases; J trimming: 6 bases; junction bases outside the gene matches: 4. Germline values: CDR1 MNHEY, CDR2 SVGAGI. This CDR3 is built from 13 residues. CDR3 region: CASSYNDRVEQYF. As DNA, the CDR3 is TGTGCCAGCAGTTACAATGACAGGGTCGAGCAGTACTTC.

The J gene is TRBJ2-6, the V gene TRBV5-4, with unresolved D. V was shortened by 2 bases and J by 0 bases, with 9 bases between the two germline ends. This CDR3 comprises 16 residues. Germline lookup yields CDR1 SGHNT and CDR2 YYREEE (reference sequence). CDR3 DNA sequence: TGTGCCAGCAGCTTCCGGCTGGTCTCTGGGGCCAACGTCCTGACTTTC. Residues: CASSFRLVSGANVLTF.

This clone was detected a few times. The chain uses TRBV15 and TRBJ1-4; 7 positions agree with TRBD1. Trimming took 6 bases from V and 0 from J; bases not matched to a gene: 4. This CDR3 region has 15 residues. Germline V gene data show CDR1 as LNHNV and CDR2 as YYDKDF (reference sequence). This chain's CDR3 is CATRTQGATNEKLFF. CDR3 nucleotides: TGTGCCACCAGAACCCAGGGGGCAACTAATGAAAAACTGTTTTTT.

Remarks on this clone: Germline is not matched at one junction end, which may reflect a read error. The rearrangement uses TRBV5-1 and TRBJ2-7, with no clear D. Germline CDR1 and CDR2: SGHRS and YFSETQ. The CDR3 spans 14 residues. The CDR3 DNA follows: TGCGCCAGCGGTGTTTTAGGCAGCTCCGACGAGCAGTACTTC. Protein sequence: CASGVLGSSDEQYF.

This sequence joins TRBV7-6 and TRBJ2-7; 12 nucleotides line up with TRBD2. This CDR3 comprises 14 residues. V was pared by 5 bases and J by 3 bases, with 2 bases of the junction left unmatched. Germline-derived CDR1 and CDR2 are SGHVS and FNYEAQ. The CDR3 protein is CASSKGLAGYEQYF. The CDR3 DNA reads TGTGCCAGCAGCAAGGGACTAGCGGGCTACGAGCAGTACTTC.

This clone was seen a handful of times. J is TRBJ2-7 and V is TRBV18, with 10 bases aligning to TRBD2. The CDR3 sequence is 16 residues long. V gave up 4 bases and J gave up 1 base; unmatched junction bases: 7. Germline V lookup: CDR1 KGHSH, CDR2 LQKENI. The CDR3: CASSHQGTSASYEQYF. The CDR3 DNA is TGTGCCAGCTCACACCAGGGGACTAGCGCTTCCTACGAGCAGTACTTC.

This clone has a count of ten or more. This chain uses TRBV28 with TRBJ1-2; a possible D gene is TRBD1 (5 bases). The CDR3 contains 13 residues. CDR1 is MDHEN and CDR2 is SYDVKM in the germline V gene. The ends were cut back, 8 bases at V and 4 bases at J, with 14 bases in the middle. CDR3 nucleotide sequence: TGTGCCAGCGGCGCTGGCCAGGGCTATGGCTACACCTTC. Its protein product is CASGAGQGYGYTF.